These 2 T cell receptor beta chains share one sample of origin, sequenced in a study of blood T cell repertoires in COVID-19. Some clones are missing from TCRdb's copy, which holds only in-frame ones; the method was immunoSEQ multiplex PCR. The sample includes 25,000 to 30,000 clones, nearly 80% of them seen just once. Sequences were obtained from peripheral blood. These receptors all stem from a woman in her 70s with acute or convalescent COVID-19.

The V gene is TRBV6-2 or TRBV6-3, the J gene TRBJ1-4; possible D gene TRBD1, 6 bases. The CDR3 totals 16 residues. Germline assignment: CDR1 MNHEY and CDR2 SVGEGT. Trimming left V 4 bases short and J 10 bases short, with 22 bases between. DNA of the CDR3: TGTGCCAGCAGTTCCGGCGAGGGGACAAAGACGGGAAAACTGTTTTTT. Protein product: CASSSGEGTKTGKLFF.

This clone was recorded a few times. This chain joins TRBV18 and TRBJ2-7; D not resolved. This CDR3 is 14 amino acids long. CDR1 and CDR2 (germline): KGHSH, LQKENI. V was shortened by 2 bases and J by 1 base, with 9 bases between the two germline ends. The chain's CDR3 is CASSPTSGSYEQYF. The CDR3 DNA is TGTGCCAGCTCACCAACCTCAGGTTCCTACGAGCAGTACTTC.